This T cell receptor (beta chain) was obtained from a study of T cell responses to AZD1222 COVID-19 vaccine. Whole-study results and caveats: Spike-specific TCR repertoires showed rising breadth and depth after two AZD1222 doses. At baseline, seropositivity was found in only 5 to 7 AZD1222 recipients.

The repertoire was sequenced with immunoSEQ multiplex PCR; TCRdb's copy has only in-frame clones and lacks some. The sample has over 120,000 clones, around 90% seen once. This CDR3 contains 19 residues. The V gene's germline CDR1 is SGHTA and CDR2 FQGTGA. After removal of 3 bases from V and 0 bases from J, the junction contained 9 bases not matched to a gene. As to this clone: Its specificity is unknown.

The gene calls are TRBV7-3 and TRBJ1-5, with 12 bases identical to TRBD1. The clonotype comes from an adult who received the MenACWY meningococcal vaccine as a control. The sample consisted of peripheral blood, taken 28 days after the second dose of the MenACWY control vaccine. The CDR3 bases are TGTGCCAGCAGCTTGGGACAGGGGGCGTTGGGACGTAGCAATCAGCCCCAGCATTTT. Translation: CASSLGQGALGRSNQPQHF.